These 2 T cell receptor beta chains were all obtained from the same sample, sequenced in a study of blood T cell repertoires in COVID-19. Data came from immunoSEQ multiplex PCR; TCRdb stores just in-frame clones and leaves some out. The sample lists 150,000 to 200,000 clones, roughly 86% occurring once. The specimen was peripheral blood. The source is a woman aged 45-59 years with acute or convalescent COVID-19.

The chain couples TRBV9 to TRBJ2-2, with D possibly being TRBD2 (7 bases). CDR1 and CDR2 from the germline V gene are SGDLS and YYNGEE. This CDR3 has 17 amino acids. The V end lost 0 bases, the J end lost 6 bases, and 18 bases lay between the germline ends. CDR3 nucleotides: TGTGCCAGCAGCGTAGGAGGGGGACTCAGCGGGGCCGGGGAGCTGTTTTTT. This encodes CASSVGGGLSGAGELFF.

This chain's CDR3 is CAWSVKTGREAFF. CDR3 bases: TGTGCCTGGAGTGTAAAAACGGGAAGGGAAGCTTTCTTT. The genes are TRBV30 and TRBJ1-1, with D uncertain. The CDR3 has 13 residues. V was cut by 0 bases and J by 8 bases, with 13 bases left in between. The germline V gene encodes CDR1 GTSNPN and CDR2 SVGIG (reference sequence). Combining the CDR3 with reference TRBV30 and TRBJ1-1 gives the whole variable domain SQTIHQWPATLVQPVGSPLSLECTVEGTSNPNLYWYRQAAGRGLQLLFYSVGIGQISSEVPQNLSASRPQDRQFILSSKKLLLSDSGFYLCAWSVKTGREAFFGQGTRLTVV.